The clone carrying this T cell receptor beta chain was seen a few times. Its antigen is still unknown. Profiling relied on immunoSEQ multiplex PCR, and the TCRdb table lists in-frame clones only, not all of them. The table shows around 45,000 clones, with 80% to 95% occurring only once. Germline V lookup: CDR1 MDHEN, CDR2 SYDVKM. The CDR3 contains 14 residues. V gave up 6 bases and J gave up 6 bases, with 15 bases separating them. This specimen belongs to a study of cytomegalovirus exposure and HLA in healthy donors. Study-wide results and limits: According to the study, some 160 TCR beta chains were cytomegalovirus-associated. Cytomegalovirus status was reportedly diagnosed by the classifier with high specificity and sensitivity. It was confirmed in vitro that a few of the CMV-associated chains were specific for CMV antigens.

The donors were part of the roughly 110-subject validation cohort, which stood apart from the 666-subject first cohort. Specimen: PBMCs. This receptor was taken from a man aged 18 to 30 in good health and CMV-seronegative. This rearrangement joins TRBV28 to TRBJ2-4; D is ambiguous. CDR3 coding DNA: TGTGCCAGCAGGTCGTTCCCCTCCAGAAACATTCAGTACTTC. It codes for CASRSFPSRNIQYF.